The 21 T cell receptor beta chains given below trace back to one sample, sequenced in a study of blood T cell repertoires in COVID-19. Clones were read by immunoSEQ multiplex PCR, and TCRdb kept only the in-frame ones, dropping some. The sample carries 80,000 to 130,000 clones, 88% recorded once. Sequencing used peripheral blood. These receptors all stem from a woman in her fifties or sixties with acute or convalescent COVID-19.

The rearrangement joins TRBV5-8 to TRBJ1-2; TRBD1 matches 12 bases. The CDR3 spans 18 residues. The V segment lost 3 bases and the J segment 4 bases; nucleotides outside the gene matches: 13. CDR1 is SGHTS and CDR2 is YDEGEE in the germline V gene. The CDR3 bases are TGTGCCAGCAGCTGGACTGGGACAGGGGGCGGATCCCCCTATGGCTACACCTTC. Translating it yields CASSWTGTGGGSPYGYTF. The full variable domain, with the rest looked up from reference TRBV5-8 and TRBJ1-2, is EAGVTQSPTHLIKTRGQQATLRCSPISGHTSVYWYQQALGLGLQFLLWYDEGEERNRGNFPPRFSGRQFPNYSSELNVNALELEDSALYLCASSWTGTGGGSPYGYTFGSGTRLTVV.

This clone was counted between two and nine times. The chain uses TRBV5-8 and TRBJ2-3; possibly TRBD2 for D (6 bases). Germline V CDR1 and CDR2: SGHTS, YDEGEE. The CDR3 has 17 residues. V was trimmed by 0 bases and J by 6 bases, leaving 20 bases between them. CDR3 residues: CASSLVGLALGIDTQYF. Written as DNA, the CDR3 is TGTGCCAGCAGCTTGGTGGGACTCGCGCTTGGGATCGATACGCAGTATTTT.

The chain has TRBV19 and TRBJ2-3; 7 bases fit TRBD1. The CDR3 totals 15 residues. The V gene's germline CDR1 is LNHDA and CDR2 SQIVND (reference sequence). V gave up 5 bases and J gave up 2 bases; unmatched junction bases: 7. The CDR3 region is CASSSDRVVTDTQYF. As DNA, the CDR3 is TGTGCCAGTAGTTCCGACAGGGTGGTCACAGATACGCAGTATTTT.

This clone appeared once. The chain is built from TRBV11-2 and TRBJ1-2; 9 nucleotides align to TRBD1. CDR3 size: 14 residues. V shed 5 bases and J 8 bases; nucleotides not matched to a gene: 9. Germline-derived CDR1 and CDR2 are SGHAT and FQNNGV. CDR3 protein: CASSQAGTGTGYTF. Here the CDR3 DNA reads TGTGCCAGCAGCCAAGCCGGGACAGGGACAGGCTACACCTTC.

This clone was picked up one time. V usage is TRBV6-2 or TRBV6-3 and J usage is TRBJ2-2, with D hard to call. The CDR3 has 15 amino acids. The V end was cut by 3 bases, the J end by 7 bases, with 15 bases between. In germline, CDR1 is MNHEY, CDR2 SVGEGT. The CDR3 is CASSYSELPGGELFF. In DNA, the CDR3 is TGTGCCAGCAGTTATTCGGAACTCCCGGGCGGGGAGCTGTTTTTT.

The chain is built from TRBV5-4 and TRBJ2-2; 16 bases are shared with TRBD2. Germline CDR1 SGHNT, CDR2 YYREEE (reference sequence). The CDR3 is made up of 18 amino acids. The trim removed 4 bases at V and 7 bases at J, leaving 10 bases unmatched. CDR3 residues: CASSQGLAGGPIGGELFF. In DNA form, the CDR3 reads TGTGCCAGCAGCCAGGGACTAGCGGGAGGGCCGATAGGCGGGGAGCTGTTTTTT.

The chain carries TRBV11-2 and TRBJ2-3, with 8 positions matching TRBD2. The germline V gene has CDR1 SGHAT and CDR2 FQNNGV. After removal of 5 bases from V and 2 bases from J, the junction contained 9 bases not matched to a gene. This CDR3 contains 16 residues. CDR3 DNA sequence: TGTGCCAGCAGCCCCAGGACTAGCTCCACCACAGATACGCAGTATTTT. It is translated as CASSPRTSSTTDTQYF.

This clone was seen only a few times. The chain uses TRBV3-1 (or the pseudogene TRBV3-2) and TRBJ1-2, with 7 bases lining up with TRBD1. The CDR3 spans 15 residues. Germline V gives CDR1 LGHDT, CDR2 YNNKEL (reference sequence). After removal of 0 bases from V and 4 bases from J, the junction contained 5 bases not matched to a gene. The DNA for the CDR3 is TGTGCCAGCAGCCAAGATTCGCGACAGGGCTATGGCTACACCTTC. It translates to CASSQDSRQGYGYTF.

This sequence joins TRBV5-1 and TRBJ2-3; the match to TRBD1 covers 7 bases. After removal of 4 bases from V and 1 base from J, the junction contained 3 bases not matched to a gene. CDR1 and CDR2 from the germline V gene are SGHRS and YFSETQ. This CDR3 region has 14 residues. This CDR3 is CASSLQGGTDTQYF. The CDR3 DNA is TGCGCCAGCAGCCTTCAGGGGGGCACAGATACGCAGTATTTT.

This chain uses TRBV24-1 with TRBJ2-2; 8 nucleotides line up with TRBD2. V was pared by 9 bases and J by 6 bases, with 5 bases of the junction left unmatched. The CDR3 runs to 13 residues. Germline CDR1 is KGHDR and CDR2 is SFDVKD. This CDR3 reads CATAGGPPGELFF. CDR3 nucleotides: TGTGCCACCGCGGGGGGTCCCCCCGGGGAGCTGTTTTTT.

V gene TRBV27 combines with J gene TRBJ1-6, with 7 bases lining up with TRBD1. The junction had 6 bases not matched to a gene; V was cut back by 6 bases and J by 7 bases. From germline, CDR1 is MNHEY and CDR2 SMNVEV (reference sequence). The CDR3 has 14 amino acids. The CDR3 DNA sequence: TGTGCCAGCAGCCGGGGACAGCCAAATTCACCCCTCCACTTT. Protein product: CASSRGQPNSPLHF.

The chain links TRBV2 to TRBJ1-2; D gene unclear. The germline V and J ends were trimmed by 1 base and 6 bases, with 9 bases remaining between them. Per the germline V gene, CDR1 is SNHLY and CDR2 is FYNNEI. The CDR3 length is 13 residues. The CDR3: CASSEESGHGYTF. CDR3 nucleotides: TGTGCCAGCAGTGAAGAGTCTGGCCATGGCTACACCTTC.

The rearrangement links TRBV27 to TRBJ2-5, with D possibly being TRBD2 (6 bases). V was trimmed by 6 bases and J by 2 bases, leaving 10 bases between them. The length of the CDR3 is 13 residues. Germline V gene data show CDR1 as MNHEY and CDR2 as SMNVEV (reference sequence). Here the CDR3 DNA reads TGTGCCAGCAGCCGTCGGGAGCAAGAGACCCAGTACTTC. It encodes CASSRREQETQYF.

This chain's CDR3 is CASSGTGKTEAFF. The CDR3 region has the DNA TGTGCCAGCAGTGGGACAGGGAAGACTGAAGCTTTCTTT. The chain combines TRBV25-1 with TRBJ1-1, with 8 bases that match TRBD1. The V segment lost 4 bases and the J segment 5 bases; nucleotides outside the gene matches: 3. Germline V gene data show CDR1 as MGHDK and CDR2 as SYGVNS. The CDR3 covers 13 residues.

The rearrangement links TRBV6-5 to TRBJ2-1, with 10 bases aligning to TRBD1. The CDR3 consists of 15 residues. Germline assignment: CDR1 MNHEY and CDR2 SVGAGI. Trimming cost V 2 bases and J 8 bases; bases outside gene matches: 6. The CDR3 region has the DNA TGTGCCAGCAGTTACGCGGGACAGGGGAGGTATGAGCAGTTCTTC. Protein product: CASSYAGQGRYEQFF.

The chain couples TRBV6-5 to TRBJ2-1, with D possibly TRBD1 on 5 matching bases. The CDR3 is made up of 15 amino acids. Per germline, CDR1 MNHEY and CDR2 SVGAGI. V lost 2 bases, J lost 4 bases, and 12 bases lay in between. CDR3 region: CASSYLPRQYNEQFF. The CDR3 DNA reads TGTGCCAGCAGTTACCTGCCCCGACAGTACAATGAGCAGTTCTTC.

Here the CDR3 DNA reads TGTGCCAGTAGTATGGGACAGGGGGCTTCTGAAGCTTTCTTT. As protein: CASSMGQGASEAFF. The gene calls are TRBV19 and TRBJ1-1; 12 positions agree with TRBD1. This CDR3 has 14 residues. V lost 3 bases and J lost 6; bases outside the gene matches: 2. Germline CDR1 reads LNHDA; CDR2 reads SQIVND (reference sequence).

V usage is TRBV19 and J usage is TRBJ1-4; D not resolved. V lost 5 bases and J lost 3, with 16 bases in between. The CDR3 contains 16 residues. CDR1 is LNHDA and CDR2 is SQIVND in the germline V gene (reference sequence). CDR3 nucleotides: TGTGCCAGTAGTGCGGCGAACGCGGCACCTAATGAAAAACTGTTTTTT. As protein: CASSAANAAPNEKLFF.

The rearrangement uses TRBV7-9 and TRBJ1-6; D not certain. The CDR3 length is 12 residues. CDR1 is SEHNR and CDR2 is FQNEAQ in the germline V gene (reference sequence). The V and J ends lost 1 base and 9 bases respectively, with 4 bases between them. CDR3: CASSLEPSPLHF. The CDR3 DNA follows: TGTGCCAGCAGCTTAGAGCCTTCACCCCTCCACTTT.

The CDR3 bases are TGCGCCAGCAGCTTGGTATCCAGCGGGAGGCCCAATGAGCAGTTCTTC. Protein product: CASSLVSSGRPNEQFF. The chain combines TRBV5-1 with TRBJ2-1; 9 nucleotides line up with TRBD2. Unmatched junction bases numbered 7, after V lost 0 bases and J lost 6 bases. The germline CDR1 and CDR2 sequences are SGHRS and YFSETQ. The CDR3 sequence is 16 residues long.

V is TRBV7-8 and J is TRBJ1-2, with a possible D match to TRBD1 (6 bases). With 5 bases removed from V and 4 bases from J, the gap between germline ends came to 14 bases. Germline-derived CDR1 and CDR2 are SGHVS and FQNEAQ. This CDR3 comprises 14 residues. DNA of the CDR3: TGTGCCAGCAGCAGACTCGGACAGATCTATGGCTACACCTTC. Residues: CASSRLGQIYGYTF.